A selection of T cell receptor beta chains follows, all from one sample in a study of OX40 agonist ivuxolimab in advanced cancers. Profiled with immunoSEQ multiplex PCR; TCRdb holds only in-frame clones, not every one. This sample has about 79,000 clones, with about 91% found just once. The sample here was CD4+ or CD8+ T cells sorted from blood, taken in a trial of the OX40 agonist ivuxolimab. These receptors originate from an adult with an advanced solid tumor such as melanoma, head and neck, liver or kidney cancer. CDR3s include the opening cysteine and the closing phenylalanine or tryptophan. Clone size is shown for a subset of rows, as once, few, many or a class of expanded clone.

CDR3 | size | J | V
CASSFSSGFLPAEQFF | NA | TRBJ2-1 | TRBV27
CASSELRQNSGNTIYF | NA | TRBJ1-3 | TRBV6-1
CASSVASQETQYF | NA | TRBJ2-5 | TRBV9
CASSLRDTTGELFF | NA | TRBJ2-2 | TRBV5-1
CAGRDSGDTQYF | NA | TRBJ2-3 | TRBV10-3
CASSPGTSGHPPYEQYF | NA | TRBJ2-7 | TRBV11-2
CASSPGRLPYEQYF | NA | TRBJ2-7 | TRBV28
CASSLLAGVIDEQFF | NA | TRBJ2-1 | TRBV5-1
CASSNRARGPQHF | NA | TRBJ1-5 | TRBV27
CASSFGDTTYEQYF | NA | TRBJ2-7 | TRBV28
CASSYYGTGGLYEQYF | NA | TRBJ2-7 | TRBV6-5
CAWSVETEAFF | NA | TRBJ1-1 | TRBV30
CASRTGTGNMNTEAFF | NA | TRBJ1-1 | TRBV19
CASRVALSTDTQYF | NA | TRBJ2-3 | TRBV5-1
CASSIELAGRGSYNEQFF | NA | TRBJ2-1 | TRBV19
CASSISGGGQPQHF | once | TRBJ1-5 | TRBV19
CASSPPTAESYNEQFF | NA | TRBJ2-1 | TRBV18
CASSGLAGAETQYF | NA | TRBJ2-5 | TRBV6-5
CASSYFLAGPTVSDNEQFF | NA | TRBJ2-1 | TRBV18
CASLRGSGNTDTQYF | NA | TRBJ2-3 | TRBV28
CSVGRDGKTYEQYF | few | TRBJ2-7 | TRBV29-1
CASSGIGANVLTF | NA | TRBJ2-6 | TRBV2
CASQSGSGYEQYF | once | TRBJ2-7 | TRBV28
CASRLGSGTQYF | NA | TRBJ2-5 | TRBV10-2
CASSSRGTVMNTEAFF | NA | TRBJ1-1 | TRBV7-9
CASSLGQSEDTQYF | once | TRBJ2-3 | TRBV5-1
CASSPGGRGGYTF | NA | TRBJ1-2 | TRBV18
CASREAGSSTDTQYF | NA | TRBJ2-3 | TRBV6-1
CASRQFLDTQYF | NA | TRBJ2-3 | TRBV5-6